This is a list of T cell receptor beta chains from one sample in a study of regulatory T cells in long-lasting Graves disease. TCRdb passed the multiplex PCR reads through MiXCR, listing each CDR3 protein once. The sample has around 500,000 distinct CDR3 sequences; more than 15% are singletons. These data were likewise used in another study, on T cells in Graves' hyperthyroidism and ophthalmopathy.

Source: peripheral blood mononuclear cells (PBMCs), taken at new diagnosis, from a patient treated with antithyroid drugs. Receptors originate from a woman aged 35-65 years with Graves disease. The CDR3 runs from the conserved cysteine through the conserved F or W. The D gene is left open where the match is weak. Clone size, where shown, is once, few, many, or a class for clones that have expanded.

clone_size	j_call	d_call	cdr3_length	v_call	cdr3_aa	cdr3_nt
many	TRBJ2-5	.	12	TRBV2	CASGGWAETQYF	TGTGCCAGCGGGGGCTGGGCAGAGACCCAGTACTTC
.	TRBJ1-4	.	14	TRBV12-3/TRBV12-4	CASSFAGTDEKLFF	TGTGCCAGCAGTTTCGCGGGGACGGATGAAAAACTGTTTTTT
.	TRBJ2-4	TRBD2	19	TRBV11-2	CASSQGTSGVKLAKNIQYF	TGTGCCAGCAGCCAGGGGACTAGCGGGGTAAAACTAGCCAAAAACATTCAGTACTTC
.	TRBJ2-3	TRBD2	15	TRBV20-1	CSAYSGGASTDTQYF	TGCAGTGCCTATAGCGGGGGAGCTAGCACAGATACGCAGTATTTT
many	TRBJ2-3	.	15	TRBV28	CASSFVGSNADTQYF	TGTGCCAGCAGTTTTGTGGGTAGCAACGCAGATACGCAGTATTTT
many	TRBJ2-1	.	15	TRBV12-3/TRBV12-4	CASSFFGGGTAEQFF	TGTGCCAGCAGTTTTTTTGGTGGGGGGACCGCGGAGCAGTTCTTC
many	TRBJ1-2	.	13	TRBV5-1	CASSPTGGYGYTF	TGCGCCAGCAGCCCGACGGGTGGGTATGGCTACACCTTC
many	TRBJ2-1	.	14	TRBV5-8	CASSVRGNYNEQFF	TGTGCCAGCAGCGTCCGGGGGAACTACAATGAGCAGTTCTTC
.	TRBJ2-3	TRBD1	13	TRBV20-1	CSGDRGLGDTQYF	TGCAGTGGGGACAGGGGGTTGGGAGATACGCAGTATTTT
few	TRBJ2-3	TRBD1	17	TRBV5-1	CASSLVPGTGNTDTQYF	TGCGCCAGCAGCTTGGTCCCCGGGACAGGGAACACAGATACGCAGTATTTT
many	TRBJ1-1	.	12	TRBV18	CASSPGGVQAFF	TGTGCCAGCTCACCAGGAGGGGTTCAAGCTTTCTTT
many	TRBJ1-1	TRBD1	12	TRBV30	CAWSAGGTEAFF	TGTGCCTGGAGTGCAGGGGGGACTGAAGCTTTCTTT
.	TRBJ2-7	TRBD2	14	TRBV2	CASSERTSGGEQYF	TGTGCCAGCAGTGAGCGGACTAGCGGGGGGGAGCAGTACTTC
few	TRBJ2-7	TRBD2	15	TRBV5-1	CASTPWGGSSYEQYF	TGCGCCAGCACACCTTGGGGGGGGAGCTCCTACGAGCAGTACTTC
few	TRBJ1-6	.	16	TRBV5-1	CASSSDGSSYNSPLHF	TGCGCCAGCAGCTCGGACGGCAGCTCCTATAATTCACCCCTCCACTTT
.	TRBJ2-3	TRBD2	15	TRBV5-1	CASSFISGSIDTQYF	TGCGCCAGCAGCTTCATTAGCGGGAGTATAGATACGCAGTATTTT
many	TRBJ2-1	.	13	TRBV12-3/TRBV12-4	CASTGGVYNEQFF	TGTGCCAGCACCGGGGGAGTCTACAATGAGCAGTTCTTC
few	TRBJ2-1	.	12	TRBV12-3/TRBV12-4	CASSSTRGGQFF	TGTGCCAGCAGTTCCACGAGGGGGGGCCAGTTCTTC
.	TRBJ2-4	.	17	TRBV4-1	CASSQGALGLAKNIQYF	TGCGCCAGCAGTCAGGGAGCACTAGGACTCGCCAAAAACATTCAGTACTTC
few	TRBJ1-6	.	14	TRBV24-1	CATSDTGNNSPLHF	TGTGCCACCAGTGACACAGGGAATAATTCACCCCTCCACTTT
few	TRBJ1-3	.	14	TRBV10-3	CATCKGGSGNTIYF	TGTGCCACCTGTAAGGGGGGCTCTGGAAACACCATATATTTT
.	TRBJ1-1	.	18	TRBV2	CASSSPSGPLPPSQEQYF	TGTGCCAGCAGCTCCCCTAGCGGACCATTACCCCCCTCTCAGGAGCAGTACTTT
many	TRBJ2-5	TRBD2	17	TRBV12-3/TRBV12-4	CASSSTSGGQNQETQYF	TGTGCCAGCAGTTCGACTAGCGGGGGACAGAACCAAGAGACCCAGTACTTC
.	TRBJ2-5	.	12	TRBV2	CASSELAETQYF	TGTGCCAGCAGTGAACTGGCTGAGACCCAGTACTTC
many	TRBJ1-6	.	13	TRBV20-1	CSAAGGPNSPLHF	TGCAGTGCGGCGGGGGGACCCAATTCACCCCTCCACTTT
.	TRBJ1-2	.	13	TRBV5-1	CASSAEANYGYTF	TGTGCCAGCAGCGCTGAAGCTAACTATGGCTACACCTTC